This T cell receptor (beta chain) was recorded in a study of T cell responses to AZD1222 COVID-19 vaccine. Only in-frame clones appear in the TCRdb table, and some are missing; sequencing was by immunoSEQ multiplex PCR. There are about 270,000 clones in the sample; roughly 93% occur only once, and roughly 0.51% lies in the top ten. Regarding the study as a whole: With two AZD1222 doses given, Spike-specific TCR breadth and depth both rose. Donors were largely white British and mainly female; clonal diversity was possibly underestimated.

Concerning this clone itself: The antigen remains undetermined.

The V segment lost 7 bases and the J segment 5 bases; nucleotides outside the gene matches: 9. Germline values: CDR1 MNHEY, CDR2 SVGEGT. The CDR3 runs to 14 residues. This rearrangement joins TRBV6-2 or TRBV6-3 to TRBJ1-2; 8 bases match TRBD1. This clonotype was obtained from an adult who received the AZD1222 COVID-19 vaccine. The sequences come from peripheral blood, collected 28 days after the second AZD1222 dose. The DNA of the CDR3 is TGTGCCAGCACCCCGCCCGGGACAGGTTATGGCTACACCTTC. Translation: CASTPPGTGYGYTF.